A selection of T cell receptor beta chains follows, all from one sample in a study of T cell responses to AZD1222 COVID-19 vaccine. Method: immunoSEQ multiplex PCR; TCRdb's copy keeps in-frame clones and lacks some. The table has 160,000 or so clones, roughly 94% seen once; the top ten hold around 1%. This specimen consisted of peripheral blood, obtained 28 days after the second AZD1222 dose. The origin of the receptors is an adult who received the AZD1222 COVID-19 vaccine. Both conserved end residues are part of each CDR3. The order of the fields is J gene, V gene, clone size, CDR3 length, CDR3 protein. Rows give clone size only sometimes, using once, few, many, or a class for an expanded clone.

>TRBJ2-5|TRBV19|-|15
CASSVGGVGQETQYF
>TRBJ1-2|TRBV9|-|15
CASSGYRGINYGYTF
>TRBJ1-1|TRBV6-5|-|15
CASSPTGSKNTEAFF
>TRBJ1-5|TRBV19|-|19
CASSLDGQGRAGGNQPQHF
>TRBJ1-4|TRBV29-1|-|16
CSVESRSGLGNEKLFF
>TRBJ1-1|TRBV10-3|-|13
CAISPLMNTEAFF
>TRBJ1-4|TRBV7-9|once|15
CASSEQGALGEKLFF
>TRBJ1-2|TRBV28|-|16
CASSSGQLLSNYGYTF
>TRBJ1-4|TRBV9|-|14
CASSDGLNNEKLFF
>TRBJ2-7|TRBV27|-|14
CASSLLTGAGEQYF
>TRBJ2-5|TRBV6-5|once|12
CASRDNKETQYF
>TRBJ1-3|TRBV10-3|-|13
CATVRTPGNTIYF
>TRBJ2-1|TRBV19|few|17
CASSIALDRLSYNEQFF
>TRBJ1-5|TRBV6-5|-|15
CASKPAGRTNQPQHF
>TRBJ1-3|TRBV9|-|14
CASSVAASGNTIYF
>TRBJ2-2|TRBV5-6|-|12
CASATGGGELFF
>TRBJ2-1|TRBV18|-|15
CASSPPGAGLIEQFF
>TRBJ1-1|TRBV18|-|14
CASSPGLSISEAFF
>TRBJ1-2|TRBV2|-|15
CASSEGGTANYGYTF
>TRBJ1-2|TRBV5-1|once|14
CASSLAPRNYGYTF
>TRBJ2-1|TRBV7-3|-|13
CASSSNSYNEQFF
>TRBJ1-3|TRBV6-1|few|15
CASSEYRGSGNTIYF
>TRBJ1-1|TRBV6-5|-|15
CASSYSTGALAEAFF
>TRBJ1-3|TRBV18|-|15
CASSPGGSSGNTIYF
>TRBJ1-4|TRBV6-5|-|15
CASGEILATNEKLFF
>TRBJ1-2|TRBV4-2|-|15
CASSQVNLVGGGYTF
>TRBJ2-7|TRBV15|-|14
CAISRAGGSYEQYF
>TRBJ2-3|TRBV9|-|14
CASSVPDGTDTQYF
>TRBJ1-1|TRBV5-4|few|17
CASQRGGTGLMNTEAFF
>TRBJ2-1|TRBV2|-|14
CASSEVSSYNEQFF
>TRBJ1-6|TRBV11-2|-|15
CASSLDRDWNSPLHF
>TRBJ2-3|TRBV7-3|-|13
CASSLSSTDTQYF
>TRBJ1-5|TRBV10-3|-|13
CAAKGGSNQPQHF
>TRBJ2-1|TRBV5-4|-|11
CASSSLDEQFF
>TRBJ1-1|TRBV19|-|10
CASQQGKAFF
>TRBJ1-2|TRBV19|-|13
CASSDTGEYGYTF
>TRBJ1-1|TRBV6-1|-|13
CASSERGRGEAFF
>TRBJ1-5|TRBV6-4|-|14
CASSDRGFYQPQHF